Below, 15 T cell receptor beta chains from the same sample are listed, as sequenced in a study of T cell responses to AZD1222 COVID-19 vaccine. The data were produced by immunoSEQ multiplex PCR, yet TCRdb's version contains in-frame clones alone and is incomplete. The table has approximately 100,000 clones, 92% seen once. Sample: peripheral blood, taken on day 0 of AZD1222 vaccination. All receptors come from an adult in good health.

The V gene is TRBV7-9, the J gene TRBJ2-1; no definite D call. CDR1 SEHNR and CDR2 FQNEAQ come from the germline V gene (reference sequence). Trimming left V 5 bases short and J 10 bases short, with 18 bases between. This CDR3 has 14 residues. In nucleotides, the CDR3 is TGTGCCAGCAGCCCTCGTGGTCCATCACCGGAGCAGTTCTTC. Its protein is CASSPRGPSPEQFF.

This sequence joins TRBV19 and TRBJ2-3, with 10 bases aligning to TRBD2. CDR1 and CDR2 (germline): LNHDA, SQIVND (reference sequence). CDR3 length equals 16 residues. V gave up 1 base and J gave up 1 base; unmatched junction bases: 2. DNA of the CDR3: TGTGCCAGTAGTATAGCCCTAGCGGGAGGCACAGATACGCAGTATTTT. This encodes CASSIALAGGTDTQYF. Looking up the rest from reference TRBV19 and TRBJ2-3 gives the full variable domain: DGGITQSPKYLFRKEGQNVTLSCEQNLNHDAMYWYRQDPGQGLRLIYYSQIVNDFQKGDIAEGYSVSREKKESFPLTVTSAQKNPTAFYLCASSIALAGGTDTQYFGPGTRLTVL.

In this sample, this clone turned up once. V gene TRBV24-1 combines with J gene TRBJ1-2; D might be TRBD1 (6 bases). V shed 0 bases and J shed 7 bases, with 11 bases lying between them. The CDR3 loop spans 14 amino acids. Germline V gene sequence: CDR1 KGHDR, CDR2 SFDVKD. CDR3 nucleotides: TGTGCCACCAGTGATTTGCTCGGGGGCAGTGGCTACACCTTC. Its protein is CATSDLLGGSGYTF.

The chain has TRBV30 and TRBJ1-2; possible D gene TRBD1, 6 bases. Germline V CDR1 and CDR2: GTSNPN, SVGIG (reference sequence). Trimming pared 8 bases from V and 5 bases from J, leaving 18 bases between. The CDR3 spans 13 residues. The CDR3: CARGGRGAYGYTF. CDR3 nucleotide sequence: TGTGCCCGAGGTGGGCGGGGGGCATATGGCTACACCTTC.

V gene TRBV10-3 combines with J gene TRBJ2-7; no clear D gene. This CDR3 has 12 amino acids. CDR1 and CDR2 (germline): ENHRY, SYGVKD. Trimming pared 0 bases from V and 10 bases from J, leaving 10 bases between. Here the CDR3 reads CAISESGPPQYF. The DNA for the CDR3 is TGTGCCATCAGTGAGTCCGGCCCTCCTCAGTACTTC.

A few counts support this clone. V usage is TRBV27 and J usage is TRBJ2-7; 9 nucleotides match TRBD2. CDR3 length: 15 residues. Germline CDR1 is MNHEY and CDR2 is SMNVEV (reference sequence). Germline trimming cut 2 bases from V and 4 bases from J; bases unmatched to any gene: 6. CDR3 region: CASSLKGLALYEQYF. For the CDR3, the DNA is TGTGCCAGCAGTTTAAAGGGACTAGCCTTATACGAGCAGTACTTC.

This clone was seen a single time. J is TRBJ1-1 and V is TRBV20-1; D gene unclear. Trimming shortened V by 5 bases and J by 6 bases, and 10 bases separated the two germline ends. Germline CDR1 is DFQATT and CDR2 is SNEGSKA (reference sequence). The CDR3 sequence is 11 residues long. CDR3 sequence (DNA): TGCAGTGCTTTCAAAGATCCTGAAGCTTTCTTT. Its translation is CSAFKDPEAFF.

The chain links TRBV2 to TRBJ1-1, with TRBD1 as a possible D gene (6 bases). The V and J ends lost 4 bases and 3 bases respectively, with 9 bases between them. The CDR3 is 13 residues long. Looked up from germline, CDR1 is SNHLY and CDR2 is FYNNEI. CDR3 nucleotides: TGTGCCAGCAGTGCCTACAGGGACACTGAAGCTTTCTTT. Amino acid sequence: CASSAYRDTEAFF.

The chain links TRBV7-2 to TRBJ1-2; unclear D gene. Germline lookup yields CDR1 SGHTA and CDR2 FQGNSA. V shed 1 base and J shed 3 bases, with 18 bases lying between them. The CDR3 spans 17 residues. The CDR3 sequence: CASSLGATRGADYGYTF. The DNA for the CDR3 is TGTGCCAGCAGCTTAGGGGCTACACGCGGAGCGGACTATGGCTACACCTTC.

This clone was detected only a few times. The chain joins TRBV28 to TRBJ2-1; D unresolved. This CDR3 has 11 residues. The germline V gene has CDR1 MDHEN and CDR2 SYDVKM. V was pared by 6 bases and J by 10 bases, with 10 bases between. CDR3 nucleotides: TGTGCCAGCAGCACCCGGGTGGAGCAGTTCTTC. Protein sequence: CASSTRVEQFF.

The V and J genes are TRBV6-5 and TRBJ2-7, with TRBD2 matching 11 bases. V shed 2 bases and J 6 bases; nucleotides not matched to a gene: 3. CDR3 length: 14 residues. Germline assignment: CDR1 MNHEY and CDR2 SVGAGI. Written as DNA, the CDR3 is TGTGCCAGCAGTTACGCTAGCGGGGGGCCCGAGCAGTACTTC. Translated: CASSYASGGPEQYF.

The chain links TRBV27 to TRBJ1-2; 10 bases fit TRBD1. The V and J ends lost 2 bases and 2 bases, in that order; junction bases with no gene match: 8. CDR1 MNHEY and CDR2 SMNVEV come from the germline V gene (reference sequence). This CDR3 is built from 17 residues. Here the CDR3 reads CASSLRRGQGRNYGYTF. The CDR3, as DNA: TGTGCCAGCAGTTTAAGGAGGGGACAGGGGAGGAACTATGGCTACACCTTC.

The chain links TRBV11-2 to TRBJ2-1; 11 bases are a match to TRBD2. Trimming removed 5 bases from V and 3 bases from J; junction bases left unmatched: 6. CDR1 and CDR2 (germline): SGHAT, FQNNGV. The CDR3 sequence is 16 residues long. DNA of the CDR3: TGTGCCAGCAGCGTGGCGACTAGCGGGATCTACAATGAGCAGTTCTTC. It codes for CASSVATSGIYNEQFF.

V and J are TRBV11-1 and TRBJ2-5; weak D call: TRBD2 (6 bases). Germline CDR1 SGHAT, CDR2 FQDESV (reference sequence). The V and J ends lost 0 bases and 2 bases respectively, with 7 bases between them. The CDR3 totals 14 residues. CDR3 amino acids: CASSLAGTQETQYF. The CDR3 DNA sequence: TGTGCCAGCAGCTTAGCTGGGACTCAAGAGACCCAGTACTTC.

This chain joins TRBV28 and TRBJ1-4, with TRBD1 matching 7 bases. Trimming removed 3 bases from V and 7 bases from J; junction bases left unmatched: 8. Germline V gene lookup returns CDR1 MDHEN and CDR2 SYDVKM. The CDR3 length is 15 residues. CDR3 amino acids: CASSLRQGGGEKLFF. The CDR3 coding sequence is TGTGCCAGCAGTTTGCGACAGGGAGGGGGTGAAAAACTGTTTTTT. The whole variable domain, remainder taken from reference TRBV28 and TRBJ1-4, is DVKVTQSSRYLVKRTGEKVFLECVQDMDHENMFWYRQDPGLGLRLIYFSYDVKMKEKGDIPEGYSVSREKKERFSLILESASTNQTSMYLCASSLRQGGGEKLFFGSGTQLSVL.